This paragraph covers one TCR beta chain sequence. The sample belongs to a study of blood T cell repertoires in COVID-19. Overall study: Researchers got acute and convalescent COVID-19 samples from the United States, Italy and Spain. T cells, B-cell-depleted T cells, or PBMCs supplied cDNA or gDNA.

Assay: immunoSEQ multiplex PCR; the TCRdb copy retains only in-frame clones and omits some. The table shows roughly 180,000 clones, with around four fifths occurring only once. Participant reports of clinical history set cohort assignment. The CDR3 totals 15 residues. CDR1 and CDR2 (germline): SGHVS, FQNEAQ. The V gene end was trimmed by 5 bases and the J gene end by 4 bases; junction bases not matched to a gene: 8. V gene TRBV7-8 combines with J gene TRBJ2-5, with TRBD1 matching 9 bases. The sequence was collected from a man aged 35 to 55 who had recovered from COVID-19. The material sequenced was PBMCs or T cells enriched from blood (not recorded which). CDR3 sequence (DNA): TGTGCCAGCAGCCGAGCCGGGACAGGGACAGAGACCCAGTACTTC. It translates to CASSRAGTGTETQYF.